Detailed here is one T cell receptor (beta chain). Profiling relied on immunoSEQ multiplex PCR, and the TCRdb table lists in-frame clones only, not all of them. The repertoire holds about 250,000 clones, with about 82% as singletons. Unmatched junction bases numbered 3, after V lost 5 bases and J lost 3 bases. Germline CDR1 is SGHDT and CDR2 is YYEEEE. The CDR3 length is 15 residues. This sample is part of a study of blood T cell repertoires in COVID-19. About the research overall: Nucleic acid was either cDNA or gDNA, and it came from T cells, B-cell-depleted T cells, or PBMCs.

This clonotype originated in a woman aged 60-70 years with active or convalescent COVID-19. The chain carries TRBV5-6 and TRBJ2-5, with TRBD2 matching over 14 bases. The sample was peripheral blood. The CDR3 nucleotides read TGTGCCAGCAGTAAGACTAGCGGGGGGGAAGAGACCCAGTACTTC. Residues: CASSKTSGGEETQYF.